Below, one TCR beta chain is given with its context. Original processing methods: The assay estimated nucleated cells by amplifying reference gene primers. Clones were sequenced by immunoSEQ multiplex PCR, and TCRdb holds only the in-frame ones, with some missing. V and J calls and clone size are as listed in that table; D and trimming were resolved from the DNA. This sample yields over 400,000 clones, of which about 88% are seen a single time; 7.5% to 9% belongs to the top ten. The sample comes from a study of blood T cell repertoires in COVID-19. The CDR3 contains 15 residues. V shed 5 bases and J shed 2 bases, with 15 bases lying between them. The germline V gene has CDR1 SNHLY and CDR2 FYNNEI.

Sequenced: peripheral blood. V gene TRBV2 combines with J gene TRBJ1-2, with D perhaps matching TRBD1 (5 bases). The sequence derives from a woman between 45 and 60 years old with COVID-19, enrolled during active disease. Written as DNA, the CDR3 is TGTGCCAGCAGTCCCCCTTTCTCAGGGAACTATGGCTACACCTTC. Its translation: CASSPPFSGNYGYTF.